This TCR beta chain comes out of a study of blood T cell repertoires in COVID-19. At the level of the study: T cells, B-cell-depleted T cells, or PBMCs supplied cDNA or gDNA.

In the original processing: Amplification with reference gene primers provided the estimates of nucleated cell counts. Profiled with immunoSEQ multiplex PCR; TCRdb holds only in-frame clones, not every one. V and J calls and clone size are as listed in that table; D and trimming were resolved from the DNA. The data show around 270,000 clones, about 87% seen once. The CDR3 consists of 16 residues. Trimming removed 1 base from V and 5 bases from J, with 17 bases in between. Germline loops: CDR1 LGHNA, CDR2 YNFKEQ. The genes are TRBV4-2 and TRBJ2-5; D may be TRBD1 (5 bases). The sequence was obtained from a woman between 45 and 60 years old with acute or convalescent COVID-19. The sample taken for sequencing was peripheral blood. Here the CDR3 reads CASSQVAWQGQETQYF. Written as DNA, the CDR3 is TGTGCCAGCAGCCAAGTGGCCTGGCAGGGTCAGGAGACCCAGTACTTC.